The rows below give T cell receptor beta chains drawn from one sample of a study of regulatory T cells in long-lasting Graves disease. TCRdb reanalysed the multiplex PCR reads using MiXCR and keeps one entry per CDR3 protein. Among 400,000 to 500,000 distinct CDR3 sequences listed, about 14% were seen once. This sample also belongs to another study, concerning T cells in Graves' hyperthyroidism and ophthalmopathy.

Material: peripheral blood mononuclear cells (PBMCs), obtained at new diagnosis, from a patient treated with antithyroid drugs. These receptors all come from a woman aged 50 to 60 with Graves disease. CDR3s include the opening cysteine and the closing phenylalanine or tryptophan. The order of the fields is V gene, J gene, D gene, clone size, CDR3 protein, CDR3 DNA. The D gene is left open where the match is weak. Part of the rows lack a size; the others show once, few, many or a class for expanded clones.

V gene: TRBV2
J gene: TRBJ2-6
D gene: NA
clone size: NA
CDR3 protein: CASFRAGANVLTF
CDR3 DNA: TGTGCCAGCTTCAGGGCTGGGGCCAACGTCCTGACTTTC

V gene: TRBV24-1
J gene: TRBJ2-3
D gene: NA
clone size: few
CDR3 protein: CATSPSTDTQYF
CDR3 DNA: TGTGCCACCAGTCCTAGTACAGATACGCAGTATTTT

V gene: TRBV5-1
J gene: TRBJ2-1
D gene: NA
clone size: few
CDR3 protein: CASSLVGGGYNEQFF
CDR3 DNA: TGCGCCAGCAGCTTGGTTGGAGGGGGCTACAATGAGCAGTTCTTC

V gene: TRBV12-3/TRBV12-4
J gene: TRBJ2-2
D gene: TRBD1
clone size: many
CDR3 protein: CAYAGTDYTGELFF
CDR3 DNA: TGTGCTTACGCCGGGACAGACTACACCGGGGAGCTGTTTTTT

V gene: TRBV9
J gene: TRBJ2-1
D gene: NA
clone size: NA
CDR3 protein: CASTTSTSSNEQFF
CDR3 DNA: TGTGCCAGCACCACATCGACTAGTTCCAATGAGCAGTTCTTC

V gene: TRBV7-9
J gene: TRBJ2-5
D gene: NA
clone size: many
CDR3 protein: CASSSLYGTQETQYF
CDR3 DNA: TGTGCCAGCAGCTCTCTATACGGGACGCAAGAGACCCAGTACTTC

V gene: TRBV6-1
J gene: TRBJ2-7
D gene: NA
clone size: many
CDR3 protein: CASGDYGYEQYF
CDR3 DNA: TGTGCCAGCGGAGACTATGGCTACGAGCAGTACTTC

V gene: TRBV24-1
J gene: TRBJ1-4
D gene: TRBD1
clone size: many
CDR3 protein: CATSPQGAEKLFF
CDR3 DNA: TGTGCCACCAGTCCCCAGGGGGCGGAAAAACTGTTTTTT

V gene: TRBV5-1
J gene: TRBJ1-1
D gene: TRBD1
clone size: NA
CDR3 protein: CASSQQGNTETFF
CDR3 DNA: TGCGCCAGCAGTCAACAGGGGAACACTGAAACTTTCTTT

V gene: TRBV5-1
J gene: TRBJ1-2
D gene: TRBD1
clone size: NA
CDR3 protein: CASSLWGQETVGYTF
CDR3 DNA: TGCGCCAGCAGCTTGTGGGGACAGGAGACGGTTGGCTACACCTTC

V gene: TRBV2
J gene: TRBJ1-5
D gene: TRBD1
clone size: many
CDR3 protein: CASSVRGLGNQPQHF
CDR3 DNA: TGTGCCAGCAGTGTTAGGGGGCTGGGCAATCAGCCCCAGCATTTT

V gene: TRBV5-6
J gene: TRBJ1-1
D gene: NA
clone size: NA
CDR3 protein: CASSLGTGSAEAFF
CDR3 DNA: TGTGCCAGCAGCTTGGGAACAGGTAGCGCTGAAGCTTTCTTT

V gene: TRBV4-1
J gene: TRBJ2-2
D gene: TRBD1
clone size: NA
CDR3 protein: CASSQSGTGSGELFF
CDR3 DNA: TGCGCCAGCAGCCAAAGTGGGACAGGATCCGGGGAGCTGTTTTTT

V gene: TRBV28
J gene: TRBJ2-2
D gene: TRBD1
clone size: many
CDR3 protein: CASRPQPGTANTGELFF
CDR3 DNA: TGTGCCAGCAGACCGCAACCCGGGACAGCGAACACCGGGGAGCTGTTTTTT

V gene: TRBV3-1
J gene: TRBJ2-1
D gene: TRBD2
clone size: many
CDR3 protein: CASSLISGREGDEQFF
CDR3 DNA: TGTGCCAGCAGCCTTATTAGCGGGAGGGAGGGGGATGAGCAGTTCTTC

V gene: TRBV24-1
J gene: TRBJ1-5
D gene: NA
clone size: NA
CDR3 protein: CATSDGQKVGDQPQHF
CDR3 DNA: TGTGCCACCAGTGATGGTCAGAAAGTCGGCGATCAGCCCCAGCATTTT

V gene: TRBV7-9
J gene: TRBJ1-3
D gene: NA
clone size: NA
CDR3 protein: CASSLGRGLRSGNTIYF
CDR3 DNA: TGTGCCAGCAGCTTAGGGCGGGGGCTAAGGTCTGGAAACACCATATATTTT

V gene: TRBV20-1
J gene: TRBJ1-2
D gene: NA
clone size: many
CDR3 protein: CSARDWGAGYTF
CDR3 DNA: TGCAGTGCTAGAGATTGGGGGGCTGGCTACACCTTC

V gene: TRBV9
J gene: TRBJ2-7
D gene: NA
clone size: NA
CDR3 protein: CASSVAGPLGVYEQYF
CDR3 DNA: TGTGCCAGCAGCGTAGCAGGGCCACTTGGGGTCTACGAGCAGTACTTC

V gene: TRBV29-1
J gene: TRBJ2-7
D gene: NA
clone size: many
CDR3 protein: CSVEERARSYEQYF
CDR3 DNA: TGCAGCGTTGAAGAAAGGGCACGATCCTACGAGCAGTACTTC

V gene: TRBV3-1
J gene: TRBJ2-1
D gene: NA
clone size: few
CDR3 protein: CASSRLNEQFF
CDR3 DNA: TGTGCCAGCAGCCGTTTAAATGAGCAGTTCTTC

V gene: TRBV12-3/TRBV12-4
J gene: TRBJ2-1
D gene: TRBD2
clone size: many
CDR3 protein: CASSWTSHYNEQFF
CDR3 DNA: TGTGCCAGCAGTTGGACTAGCCATTACAATGAGCAGTTCTTC

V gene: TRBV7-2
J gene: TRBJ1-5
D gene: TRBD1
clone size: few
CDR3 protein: CASSLVLGTAYSNQPQHF
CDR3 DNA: TGTGCCAGCAGCTTAGTATTGGGGACAGCCTATAGCAATCAGCCCCAGCATTTT

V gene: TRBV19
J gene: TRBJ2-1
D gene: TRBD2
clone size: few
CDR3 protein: CASSMAGVANEQFF
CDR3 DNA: TGTGCCAGTAGTATGGCGGGAGTGGCGAATGAGCAGTTCTTC

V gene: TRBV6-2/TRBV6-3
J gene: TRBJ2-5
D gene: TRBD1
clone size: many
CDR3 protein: CASSSGTGGWETQYF
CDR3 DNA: TGTGCCAGCAGTTCCGGGACAGGGGGCTGGGAGACCCAGTACTTC

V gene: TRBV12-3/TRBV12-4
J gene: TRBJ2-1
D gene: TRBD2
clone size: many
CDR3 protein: CASSLGQPGLAGNEQFF
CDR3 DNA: TGTGCCAGCAGTCTGGGACAACCGGGACTAGCGGGCAATGAGCAGTTCTTC

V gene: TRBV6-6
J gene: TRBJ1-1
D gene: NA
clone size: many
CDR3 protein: CASSYSISGNTEAFF
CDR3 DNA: TGTGCCAGCAGTTACTCGATCTCAGGGAACACTGAAGCTTTCTTT

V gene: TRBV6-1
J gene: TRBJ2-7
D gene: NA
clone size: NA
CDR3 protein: CASSTTYLYEQYF
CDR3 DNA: TGTGCCAGCAGTACGACATATCTCTACGAGCAGTACTTC

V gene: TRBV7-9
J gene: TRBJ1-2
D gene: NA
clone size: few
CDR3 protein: CASSLGADIVLLYNYGYTF
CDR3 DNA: TGTGCCAGCAGCTTAGGCGCCGACATCGTCCTACTATACAACTATGGCTACACCTTC

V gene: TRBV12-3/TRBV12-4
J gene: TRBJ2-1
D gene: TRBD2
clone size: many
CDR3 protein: CASSLGEGPYNEQFF
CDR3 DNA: TGTGCCAGCAGTTTAGGGGAGGGACCCTACAATGAGCAGTTCTTC

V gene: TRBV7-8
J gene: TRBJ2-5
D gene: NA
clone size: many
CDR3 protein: CASGSEGETQYF
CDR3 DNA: TGTGCCAGTGGGTCGGAGGGAGAGACCCAGTACTTC

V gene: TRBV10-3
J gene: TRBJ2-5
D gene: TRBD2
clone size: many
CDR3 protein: CAISGLADETQYF
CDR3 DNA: TGTGCCATCAGCGGACTAGCTGATGAGACCCAGTACTTC

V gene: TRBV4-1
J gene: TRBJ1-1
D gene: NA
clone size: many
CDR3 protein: CASSHPYPGNTEAFF
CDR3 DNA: TGCGCCAGCAGCCACCCCTACCCAGGGAACACTGAAGCTTTCTTT

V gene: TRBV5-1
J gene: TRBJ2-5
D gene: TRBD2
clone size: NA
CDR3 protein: CASSLENSGRAGETQYF
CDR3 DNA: TGCGCCAGCAGCTTGGAAAATAGCGGGAGGGCAGGAGAGACCCAGTACTTC

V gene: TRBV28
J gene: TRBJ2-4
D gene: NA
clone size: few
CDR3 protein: CASSPTTLNIQYF
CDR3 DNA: TGTGCCAGCAGCCCGACAACGTTAAACATTCAGTACTTC

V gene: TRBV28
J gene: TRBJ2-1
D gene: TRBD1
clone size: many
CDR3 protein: CASMRGQDNYNEQFF
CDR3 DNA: TGTGCCAGCATGAGGGGACAGGATAATTACAATGAGCAGTTCTTC

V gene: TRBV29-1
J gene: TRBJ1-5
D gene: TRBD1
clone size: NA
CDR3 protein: CSVAMGTVNQPQHF
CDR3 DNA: TGCAGCGTTGCTATGGGGACAGTGAATCAGCCCCAGCATTTT

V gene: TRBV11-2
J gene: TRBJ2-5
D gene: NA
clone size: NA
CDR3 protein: CASSRKGASGFQETQYF
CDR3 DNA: TGTGCCAGCAGCCGGAAGGGGGCTAGCGGGTTCCAAGAGACCCAGTACTTC

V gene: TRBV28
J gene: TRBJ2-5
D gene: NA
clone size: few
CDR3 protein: CASSFRGVQTQYF
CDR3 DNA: TGTGCCAGCAGTTTTAGGGGTGTACAGACCCAGTACTTC

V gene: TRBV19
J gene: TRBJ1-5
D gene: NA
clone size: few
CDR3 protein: CASSIPRKNQPQHF
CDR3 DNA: TGTGCCAGTAGTATACCACGGAAAAATCAGCCCCAGCATTTT

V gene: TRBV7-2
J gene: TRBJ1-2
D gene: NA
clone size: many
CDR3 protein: CASSPRLDYGYTF
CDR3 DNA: TGTGCCAGCAGCCCGAGGCTGGACTATGGCTACACCTTC

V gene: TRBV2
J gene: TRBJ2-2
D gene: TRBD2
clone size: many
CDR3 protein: CATGGTSGRGGSANTGELFF
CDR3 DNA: TGTGCCACCGGCGGGACTAGCGGGAGAGGGGGGTCTGCGAACACCGGGGAGCTGTTTTTT

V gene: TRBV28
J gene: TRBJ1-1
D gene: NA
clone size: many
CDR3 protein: CASSSGSFMDTEAFF
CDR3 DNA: TGTGCCAGCAGTTCGGGGTCGTTTATGGACACTGAAGCTTTCTTT

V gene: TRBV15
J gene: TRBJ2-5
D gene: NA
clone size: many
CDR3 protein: CATTSHLRPQETQYF
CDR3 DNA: TGTGCCACCACCAGCCATCTTCGCCCCCAAGAGACCCAGTACTTC

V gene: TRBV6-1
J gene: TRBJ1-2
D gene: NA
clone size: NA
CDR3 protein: CASSEQQGAYGYTF
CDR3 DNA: TGTGCCAGCAGTGAACAACAGGGTGCCTATGGCTACACCTTC

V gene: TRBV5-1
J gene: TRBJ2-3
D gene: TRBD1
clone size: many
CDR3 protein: CASSTGQDTDTQYF
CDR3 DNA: TGCGCCAGCAGCACAGGACAGGACACAGATACGCAGTATTTT

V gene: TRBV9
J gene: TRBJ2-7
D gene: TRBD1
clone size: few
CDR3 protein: CASSVAAGGNYEQYF
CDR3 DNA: TGTGCCAGCAGCGTAGCGGCAGGGGGCAACTACGAGCAGTACTTC

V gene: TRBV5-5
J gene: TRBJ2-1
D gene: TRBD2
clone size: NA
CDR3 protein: CASKAGVVSYNEQFF
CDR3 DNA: TGTGCCAGCAAGGCGGGAGTCGTCTCCTACAATGAGCAGTTCTTC

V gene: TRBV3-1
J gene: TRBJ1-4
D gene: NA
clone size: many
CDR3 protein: CASSLARGDEKLFF
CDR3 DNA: TGTGCCAGCAGCCTCGCCCGCGGAGATGAAAAACTGTTTTTT

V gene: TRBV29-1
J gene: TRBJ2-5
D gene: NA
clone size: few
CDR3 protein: CSVVDIERVKTQYF
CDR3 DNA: TGCAGCGTTGTTGACATTGAACGTGTGAAGACCCAGTACTTC

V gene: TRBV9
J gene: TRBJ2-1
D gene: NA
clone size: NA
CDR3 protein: CASRALGEDNEQFF
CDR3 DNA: TGTGCCAGCAGGGCCTTAGGAGAGGACAATGAGCAGTTCTTC

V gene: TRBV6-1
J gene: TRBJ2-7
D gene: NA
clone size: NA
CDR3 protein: CASSAGAIEQYF
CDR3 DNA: TGTGCCAGCAGTGCGGGAGCTATTGAGCAGTACTTC